Sequencing of this T cell receptor beta chain was carried out in a study of CD8 T cells in ankylosing spondylitis (dated by TCRdb to 2016 to 2017). Study-wide context: To find TCR variants linked to disease, the study profiled T cell receptor beta repertoires in ankylosing spondylitis patients and healthy donors. The whole study cohort included under 140 healthy donors and roughly 24 ankylosing spondylitis patients. Samples of peripheral blood were taken, and for ankylosing spondylitis patients, synovial fluid was collected as well.

For sequencing, an Illumina HiSeq 2500 was employed. Quantitative 5'-RACE with molecular barcodes was the method used to prepare the TCR beta libraries. As for the original processing: To identify disease-linked TCR variants, a new computational method was used, one built on a probabilistic model of VDJ rearrangement. Using fastp trimming at Q25 and MiXCR clonotype assembly, TCRdb reanalyzed the public sequencing data and kept in-frame beta chains. Rows matching on CDR3 protein sequence are summarized as one entry with the most common DNA and genes. TCRdb, not the original authors, processed these V and J calls. This sample holds roughly 700,000 distinct CDR3 sequences; around 20% were observed only once. The ten largest clones take up under 20% of the sample. About this clonotype: Its antigen remains undetermined. No much larger clone exists at a distance of one base, and base qualities are not known.

Summary of the overall study and its limitations: A TCR beta motif made up of several highly homologous amino acid variants appeared to be characteristic of blood from ankylosing spondylitis patients. A CD8+ phenotype was shown by the disease-linked clones, which were found at relatively low frequencies in peripheral blood. Some motif variants had previously been reported in the synovial fluid and blood of reactive arthritis patients, which suggests shared mechanisms of disease initiation. The disease-linked clones were reported to be significantly enriched in matched synovial fluid samples from ankylosing spondylitis patients.

The CDR3 goes from the cysteine to the phenylalanine over 15 residues. The DNA shown is the 45-base CDR3, in frame from base 1. V is trimmed back by 4 bases and J by 6 bases, and the junction contains 6 bases that no gene match accounts for. The germline V gene yields SGHDT for CDR1 and YYEEEE for CDR2. The material sequenced was blood, either unsorted or a sorted T cell fraction (not recorded which). The chain was built from TRBV5-6 and TRBJ2-1; TRBD2 lines up with 11 middle nucleotides. The TCR originated in a male donor with ankylosing spondylitis. The CDR3 protein sequence reads: CASSQLAGDFNEQFF. The DNA sequence is given as TGTGCCAGCAGCCAACTAGCGGGAGATTTCAATGAGCAGTTCTTC. With the portions outside the CDR3 filled from the reference TRBV5-6 and TRBJ2-1 genes, the complete variable region becomes DAGVTQSPTHLIKTRGQQVTLRCSPKSGHDTVSWYQQALGQGPQFIFQYYEEEERQRGNFPDRFSGHQFPNYSSELNVNALLLGDSALYLCASSQLAGDFNEQFFGPGTRLTVL.